A single sample is the source of the 5 T cell receptor beta chains below, sequenced in a study of T-cell memory formation after mild COVID-19. TCRdb re-called the 5' RACE reads through MiXCR, storing one row per CDR3 protein. The sample records roughly 200,000 distinct CDR3 sequences, about 22% being singletons. The sample consisted of PBMCs or a T cell subset sorted from them (not recorded which). Receptors originate from an adult woman who had mild COVID-19 (a few samples of this study predate the infection). Cell type and time point are not known.

This rearrangement joins TRBV20-1 to TRBJ2-3; no firm D call. The CDR3 covers 13 residues. Per germline, CDR1 DFQATT and CDR2 SNEGSKA (reference sequence). V was pared by 1 base and J by 6 bases, with 11 bases between. CDR3: CSARAPATDTQYF. For the CDR3, the DNA is TGCAGTGCTAGAGCCCCAGCCACTGATACGCAGTATTTT.

This clonotype appeared a few times. The J gene is TRBJ1-2, the V gene TRBV9; D remains ambiguous. Deletions cut 0 bases from V and 0 bases from J, with 12 bases between. Germline CDR1 SGDLS, CDR2 YYNGEE. The CDR3 extends over 16 amino acids. CDR3 sequence: CASSVGQEPTNYGYTF. The CDR3 region has the DNA TGTGCCAGCAGCGTAGGTCAGGAGCCAACTAACTATGGCTACACCTTC.

This clonotype has just a few counts. J is TRBJ2-3 and V is TRBV20-1, with 8 bases fitting TRBD2. Germline CDR1 DFQATT, CDR2 SNEGSKA (reference sequence). The V gene end was trimmed by 1 base and the J gene end by 3 bases; junction bases not matched to a gene: 12. CDR3 length: 17 amino acids. In DNA form, the CDR3 reads TGCAGTGCTAGAGGGGCCGCAGCGGGAGACTTTACAGATACGCAGTATTTT. It is translated as CSARGAAAGDFTDTQYF.

This clonotype has a count of ten or more. The CDR3 protein is CASSLGKAGDTGELFF. The CDR3 nucleotides are TGTGCCAGCAGTTTGGGTAAAGCGGGGGACACCGGGGAGCTGTTTTTT. The V call is TRBV12-3 or TRBV12-4, the J call TRBJ2-2, with 8 bases fitting TRBD2. V was clipped by 3 bases and J by 3 bases; unmatched bases: 6. The CDR3 runs to 16 residues.

This clonotype showed up just a few times. The chain carries TRBV7-2 and TRBJ2-5; weak D call: TRBD2 (5 bases). Trimming cost V 1 base and J 4 bases, with 16 bases left between them. CDR1 and CDR2 from the germline V gene are SGHTA and FQGNSA. This CDR3 spans 16 amino acids. This chain's CDR3 is CASSLVGGRDGETQYF. CDR3 DNA sequence: TGTGCCAGCAGCTTAGTAGGAGGCAGAGACGGAGAGACCCAGTACTTC.